The clone carrying this T cell receptor (beta chain) occurred once. Repertoires were generated with immunoSEQ multiplex PCR, while TCRdb's copy carries only in-frame clones and drops some. The sample includes around 340,000 clones, approximately 90% of them seen just once. The data originate from a study of Ad26.COV2.S vaccination and SARS-CoV-2 variants. The overall study: Of the COV1001 trial arms, the Ad26.COV2.S arm included the donor. Ad26.COV2.S, an intramuscular injection, was given once or twice 56 days apart.

Indicated treatment: 15 to 20 received Ad26.COV2.S at low or high dose, single or two shots; a few received placebo; per-sample allocation not given. Day 63 following the first vaccine or placebo injection was when the samples were taken. Here the sequenced sample was peripheral blood, taken in a trial of Ad26.COV2.S vaccine versus placebo. This sequence originates from a person between 18 and 65 years old who received the Ad26.COV2.S COVID-19 vaccine or a placebo.

CDR3 nucleotides: TGTGCCAGCAGCCAAGAGGGACAGGGTGGAGATACGCAGTATTTT. Translating it yields CASSQEGQGGDTQYF. The chain carries TRBV4-2 and TRBJ2-3; 9 bases agree with TRBD1. CDR1 is LGHNA and CDR2 is YNFKEQ in the germline V gene. Trimming removed 0 bases from V and 5 bases from J; junction bases left unmatched: 3. The CDR3 runs 15 residues.